This T cell receptor (beta chain) is from a study of cytomegalovirus exposure and HLA in healthy donors. Study-wide results and limits: Segments of the TCR beta V type were, in most cases, productive about 90% or about 30% of the time in an earlier analysis. The study recorded over 150 TCR beta chains that were cytomegalovirus-associated. In a later analysis, approximately 18,000 TCR beta sequences were associated with HLA alleles at 0.05 false discovery rate.

With respect to this clone: Its specificity is unknown.

The PCR ran on 60 Vbeta and 13 Jbeta primers. Assay used: immunoSEQ multiplex PCR; TCRdb lists only in-frame clones, some missing. The repertoire holds some 64,000 clones, with roughly 90% as singletons. Trimming pared 0 bases from V and 4 bases from J, leaving 7 bases between. The CDR3 sequence is 14 residues long. In germline, CDR1 is SGHRS, CDR2 YFSETQ. V usage is TRBV5-1 and J usage is TRBJ1-4, with D perhaps matching TRBD1 (5 bases). The origin of this receptor is a man aged 30-40 years in good health and CMV-seropositive. The sequencing sample was made of PBMCs. The CDR3 nucleotides are TGCGCCAGCAGCTTGGCCGGGGGTAATGAAAAACTGTTTTTT. It translates to CASSLAGGNEKLFF.